This TCR beta chain was retrieved from a study of blood T cell repertoires in COVID-19. Here immunoSEQ multiplex PCR was the method, and the copy in TCRdb shows in-frame clones only, minus some. The sample records some 120,000 clones, around 84% being singletons. The sample consisted of peripheral blood. The TCR sequence derives from a man in his forties with acute or convalescent COVID-19.

CDR3 region: CASSEGSGTLPGYTF. The DNA of the CDR3 is TGTGCCAGCAGTGAAGGATCGGGGACTCTCCCTGGCTACACCTTC. The V call is TRBV2, the J call TRBJ1-2; possibly TRBD1 for D (5 bases). The CDR3 is 15 residues long. Per germline, CDR1 SNHLY and CDR2 FYNNEI. Trimming left V 1 base short and J 7 bases short, with 16 bases between.